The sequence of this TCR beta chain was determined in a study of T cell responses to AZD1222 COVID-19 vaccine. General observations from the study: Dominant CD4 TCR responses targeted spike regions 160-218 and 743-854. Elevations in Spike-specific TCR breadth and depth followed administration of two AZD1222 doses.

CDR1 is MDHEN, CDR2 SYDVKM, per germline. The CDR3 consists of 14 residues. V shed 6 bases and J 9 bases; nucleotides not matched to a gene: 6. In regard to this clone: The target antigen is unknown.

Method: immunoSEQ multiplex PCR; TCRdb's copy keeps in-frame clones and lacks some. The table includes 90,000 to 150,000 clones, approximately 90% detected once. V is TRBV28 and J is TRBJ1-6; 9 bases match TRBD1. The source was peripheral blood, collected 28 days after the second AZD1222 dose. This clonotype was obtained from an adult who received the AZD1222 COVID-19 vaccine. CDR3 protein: CASSLTGGGSPLHF. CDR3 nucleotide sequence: TGTGCCAGCAGCCTGACAGGGGGAGGTTCACCCCTCCACTTT.